These T cell receptor beta chains were read from a single sample in a study of T cell changes during pregnancy in multiple sclerosis. Profiling relied on immunoSEQ multiplex PCR, and the TCRdb table lists in-frame clones only, not all of them. The table records more than 70,000 clones, approximately 90% of them present only once. Sequenced here: peripheral blood, sampled before pregnancy. The origin of the receptors is a female donor with multiple sclerosis, enrolled in a pregnancy study. The CDR3 runs from the conserved cysteine through the conserved F or W. The D gene is left open where the match is weak. Size values are once, few and many counts, or a class for expanded clones, and some rows have none.

>TRBJ2-1|.|TRBV7-9|TRBD1
TGTGCCAGCAGCTTCGACAGGGGGCTTTACAATGAGCAGTTCTTC
CASSFDRGLYNEQFF
>TRBJ2-5|.|TRBV4-1|.
TGCGCCAGCAGCCAAGGTAGCGGAGGAGGTCAAGAGACCCAGTACTTC
CASSQGSGGGQETQYF
>TRBJ1-1|.|TRBV10-3|TRBD1
TGTGCCATCAGTGACCCCGGACAGGTCACTGAAGCTTTCTTT
CAISDPGQVTEAFF
>TRBJ2-1|.|TRBV2|.
TGTGCCAGCAGTTCCGGGCCACAGGGGGGGGTTGAGCAGTTCTTC
CASSSGPQGGVEQFF
>TRBJ1-4|.|TRBV5-1|.
TGCGCCAGCAGCCTTGGGACACTTGCAACTAATGAAAAACTGTTTTTT
CASSLGTLATNEKLFF
>TRBJ2-7|once|TRBV28|.
TGTGCCAGCAGTCCCCCAACCTACGAGCAGTACTTC
CASSPPTYEQYF
>TRBJ2-1|.|TRBV4-3|.
TGCGCCAGCAGCCAAGATCGCGACCGGGACTGGCAGTTCTTC
CASSQDRDRDWQFF
>TRBJ1-4|once|TRBV4-3|.
TGCGCCAGCAGCCAGGGGGACTCCGAAAAACTGTTTTTT
CASSQGDSEKLFF
>TRBJ2-7|.|TRBV5-4|.
TGTGCCAGCAGCTCGCTAGACGAGCAGTACTTC
CASSSLDEQYF
>TRBJ2-3|once|TRBV5-1|.
TGCGCCAGCAGCTTGGACTCTAGCACAGATACGCAGTATTTT
CASSLDSSTDTQYF